This passage covers 20 T cell receptor beta chains from one sample sequenced in a study of blood T cell repertoires in COVID-19. The method was immunoSEQ multiplex PCR; TCRdb's version includes in-frame clones alone and lacks a portion of them. The table lists about 160,000 clones, 80% to 95% of them singletons. Sequencing was performed on peripheral blood. The receptors derive from an older woman with COVID-19, enrolled during active disease.

This clone was observed once. The chain links TRBV11-2 to TRBJ2-1; 9 nucleotides align to TRBD2. The junction had 7 bases not matched to a gene; V was cut back by 4 bases and J by 0 bases. The CDR3 has 17 amino acids. Germline CDR1 reads SGHAT; CDR2 reads FQNNGV. The CDR3 nucleotides are TGTGCCAGCAGCTCTCTAGCGGGGCCCAGCTCCTACAATGAGCAGTTCTTC. Protein: CASSSLAGPSSYNEQFF. Together with reference TRBV11-2 and TRBJ2-1, the CDR3 gives the full variable domain: EAGVAQSPRYKIIEKRQSVAFWCNPISGHATLYWYQQILGQGPKLLIQFQNNGVVDDSQLPKDRFSAERLKGVDSTLKIQPAKLEDSAVYLCASSSLAGPSSYNEQFFGPGTRLTVL.

The chain joins TRBV5-4 to TRBJ1-1, with a possible D match to TRBD1 (6 bases). Per the germline V gene, CDR1 is SGHNT and CDR2 is YYREEE (reference sequence). This CDR3 spans 16 amino acids. Trimming took off 0 bases at V and 10 bases at J, with 22 bases between the two ends. Here the CDR3 reads CASSLGIGDISSRAFF. In DNA, the CDR3 is TGTGCCAGCAGCTTGGGAATCGGGGACATAAGTAGCCGAGCTTTCTTT.

The count of this clone is one. The rearrangement uses TRBV30 and TRBJ1-1, with TRBD1 matching 7 bases. Germline loops: CDR1 GTSNPN, CDR2 SVGIG (reference sequence). The V segment lost 3 bases and the J segment 5 bases; nucleotides outside the gene matches: 9. The CDR3 is 14 amino acids. CDR3 bases: TGTGCCTGGAGAGTAGCAGGGGGAGGAACTGAAGCTTTCTTT. Translation: CAWRVAGGGTEAFF.

The chain uses TRBV4-1 and TRBJ2-7; 7 nucleotides agree with TRBD1. V lost 4 bases and J lost 6; bases outside the gene matches: 18. The CDR3 contains 17 residues. Germline V gene sequence: CDR1 MGHRA, CDR2 YSYEKL. CDR3 nucleotides: TGCGCCAGCAGCCCCCAAGGGTGGGGCCTTTCAGGGGGCGAGCAGTACTTC. Its protein product is CASSPQGWGLSGGEQYF.

CDR3 region: CASSPEPPYEQYF. The CDR3 DNA reads as TGTGCCAGTAGTCCGGAGCCCCCCTACGAGCAGTACTTC. The chain has TRBV19 and TRBJ2-7; D is unresolved. There are 13 residues in the CDR3. Germline CDR1 and CDR2: LNHDA and SQIVND (reference sequence). The V gene lost 5 bases and the J gene lost 2 bases, with 10 bases spanning the gap.

The V and J genes are TRBV5-8 and TRBJ1-1; D gene unclear. With 0 bases removed from V and 1 base from J, the gap between germline ends came to 13 bases. The germline CDR1 and CDR2 sequences are SGHTS and YDEGEE. The CDR3 covers 16 residues. The CDR3 DNA is TGTGCCAGCAGCTTGGCCGGGAGAAAGGGGAACACTGAAGCTTTCTTT. The encoded protein is CASSLAGRKGNTEAFF.

This rearrangement joins TRBV27 to TRBJ2-7; 7 positions match TRBD1. This CDR3 has 14 amino acids. V shed 6 bases, J shed 3 bases, and the junction held 8 bases outside the gene matches. The V gene's germline CDR1 is MNHEY and CDR2 SMNVEV (reference sequence). CDR3 nucleotide sequence: TGTGCCAGCAGCATCCGGGACAGAGACTACGAGCAGTACTTC. It yields the protein CASSIRDRDYEQYF.

V gene TRBV5-1 combines with J gene TRBJ1-1; perhaps TRBD1 as D (6 bases). The CDR3 is 14 residues long. V dropped 2 bases and J dropped 4 bases, with 12 bases sitting between them. Germline loops: CDR1 SGHRS, CDR2 YFSETQ. CDR3 DNA: TGCGCCAGCAGCTTAGGGGGTTTCATCACTGAAGCTTTCTTT. Residues: CASSLGGFITEAFF.

The chain combines TRBV10-1 with TRBJ2-5; 8 bases fit TRBD1. This CDR3 has 17 amino acids. CDR1 WNHNN and CDR2 SYGVQD come from the germline V gene (reference sequence). Trimming took 1 base from V and 2 from J; bases not matched to a gene: 9. The DNA of the CDR3 is TGCGCCAGCAGTGAGTTGGGCAGGGGGCCCGAGCAAGAGACCCAGTACTTC. This translates into CASSELGRGPEQETQYF.

The chain has TRBV6-4 and TRBJ2-2; D gene ambiguous. The germline V and J ends were trimmed by 4 bases and 4 bases, with 13 bases remaining between them. The CDR3 covers 15 residues. CDR1 and CDR2 (germline): MRHNA, SNTAGT. The CDR3 nucleotides are TGTGCCAGCAGTGCTATGATGAGTGGCACCGGGGAGCTGTTTTTT. This gives the protein CASSAMMSGTGELFF.

This clone was recorded only once. Other DNA sequences in this specimen translate into the identical CDR3. The rearrangement uses TRBV5-1 and TRBJ1-2, with TRBD1 matching 9 bases. J gave up 3 bases and V 3 bases, and 3 bases lay outside the gene matches. The CDR3 is 14 amino acids. From germline, CDR1 is SGHRS and CDR2 YFSETQ. The CDR3 loop reads CASSSTGGDYGYTF. The CDR3 coding sequence is TGCGCCAGCAGCTCTACAGGGGGCGACTATGGCTACACCTTC.

In this sample, this clone turned up once. The rearrangement uses TRBV5-6 and TRBJ2-3, with 13 bases matching TRBD2. Trimming removed 4 bases from V and 11 bases from J; junction bases left unmatched: 10. CDR3 length equals 15 residues. Germline values: CDR1 SGHDT, CDR2 YYEEEE. The chain's CDR3 is CASSGGLAGTYRQYF. The CDR3 nucleotides are TGTGCCAGCAGCGGGGGACTAGCGGGGACCTATAGGCAGTATTTT. Supplemented by reference TRBV5-6 and TRBJ2-3, the full variable domain reads DAGVTQSPTHLIKTRGQQVTLRCSPKSGHDTVSWYQQALGQGPQFIFQYYEEEERQRGNFPDRFSGHQFPNYSSELNVNALLLGDSALYLCASSGGLAGTYRQYFGPGTRLTVL.

This rearrangement joins TRBV5-1 to TRBJ2-5, with D uncertain. Germline loops: CDR1 SGHRS, CDR2 YFSETQ. The CDR3 is made up of 15 amino acids. Trimming removed 0 bases at V and 5 bases at J, with 14 bases between. The CDR3: CASSLEARVHETQYF. CDR3 coding DNA: TGCGCCAGCAGCTTGGAGGCCCGGGTTCACGAGACCCAGTACTTC.

The chain carries TRBV7-8 and TRBJ1-6; 10 bases align to TRBD1. V was pared by 5 bases and J by 8 bases, with 9 bases of the junction left unmatched. CDR3 size: 16 residues. The germline gives CDR1 SGHVS, CDR2 FQNEAQ. CDR3 nucleotide sequence: TGTGCCAGCAGCCCCCTCGGGGGGACAGGGGATTCACCCCTCCACTTT. This sequence encodes CASSPLGGTGDSPLHF.

The chain combines TRBV5-4 with TRBJ2-5; tentative D call: TRBD2 (5 bases). The CDR3 has 14 residues. Germline V gene data show CDR1 as SGHNT and CDR2 as YYREEE (reference sequence). Trimming cost V 0 bases and J 4 bases, with 10 bases left between them. CDR3 DNA sequence: TGTGCCAGCAGCTTGGGGGCTAGCCGAGAGACCCAGTACTTC. Translated, it gives CASSLGASRETQYF.

The chain has TRBV7-9 and TRBJ1-5; 8 positions agree with TRBD1. The germline V gene encodes CDR1 SEHNR and CDR2 FQNEAQ (reference sequence). After removal of 5 bases from V and 6 bases from J, the junction contained 9 bases not matched to a gene. The CDR3 covers 15 residues. The CDR3: CASSEQGDWGQPQHF. The CDR3, as DNA: TGTGCCAGCAGCGAACAGGGGGATTGGGGTCAGCCCCAGCATTTT.

The rearrangement joins TRBV9 to TRBJ2-2, with no clear D. Germline loops: CDR1 SGDLS, CDR2 YYNGEE. The V and J ends lost 6 bases and 1 base respectively, with 7 bases between them. The CDR3 totals 13 residues. The CDR3 bases are TGTGCCAGCACGAGGCAGAACACCGGGGAGCTGTTTTTT. Its protein product is CASTRQNTGELFF.

V usage is TRBV4-3 and J usage is TRBJ1-1; unclear D gene. The V gene's germline CDR1 is LGHNA and CDR2 YSLEER. The CDR3 contains 15 residues. Trimming left V 0 bases short and J 5 bases short, with 13 bases between. In nucleotides, the CDR3 is TGCGCCAGCAGCCAAGAAGGGAGGGCGTGGACTGAAGCTTTCTTT. This codes for CASSQEGRAWTEAFF.

This clone was seen once. This chain joins TRBV5-4 and TRBJ1-4, with 10 bases lining up with TRBD1. With V trimmed by 4 bases and J by 8 bases, 2 bases remained unmatched. CDR1 SGHNT and CDR2 YYREEE come from the germline V gene (reference sequence). This CDR3 has 13 amino acids. CDR3 amino acids: CASSPDRGEKLFF. The CDR3 DNA is TGTGCCAGCAGCCCGGACAGGGGGGAAAAACTGTTTTTT.

The rearrangement joins TRBV30 to TRBJ1-5, with 7 bases identical to TRBD1. Per germline, CDR1 GTSNPN and CDR2 SVGIG (reference sequence). The J segment lost 2 bases and the V segment lost 3 bases, leaving 4 bases of the junction unmatched. The CDR3 spans 14 residues. The CDR3 DNA is TGTGCCTGGAGCGCGGGACAGCGCAATCAGCCCCAGCATTTT. Protein: CAWSAGQRNQPQHF.